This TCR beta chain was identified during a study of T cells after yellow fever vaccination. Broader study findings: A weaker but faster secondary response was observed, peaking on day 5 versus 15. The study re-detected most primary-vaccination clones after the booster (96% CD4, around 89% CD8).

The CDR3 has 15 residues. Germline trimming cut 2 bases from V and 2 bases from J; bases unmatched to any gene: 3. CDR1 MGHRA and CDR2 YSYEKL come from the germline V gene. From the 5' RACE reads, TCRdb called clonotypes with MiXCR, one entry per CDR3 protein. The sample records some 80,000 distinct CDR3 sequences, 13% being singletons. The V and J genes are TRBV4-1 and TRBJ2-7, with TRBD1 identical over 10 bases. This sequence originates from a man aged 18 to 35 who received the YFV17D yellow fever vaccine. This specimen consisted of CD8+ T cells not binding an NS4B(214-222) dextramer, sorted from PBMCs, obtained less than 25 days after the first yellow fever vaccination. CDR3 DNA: TGCGCCAGCAGCCAATCAGGACAGGGGGCCTACGAGCAGTACTTC. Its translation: CASSQSGQGAYEQYF.